These 21 T cell receptor beta chains came from one sample sequenced in a study of blood T cell repertoires in COVID-19. The data were produced by immunoSEQ multiplex PCR, yet TCRdb's version contains in-frame clones alone and is incomplete. The sample includes about 140,000 clones, about 75% of them seen just once. Sequencing input: PBMCs or T cells enriched from blood (not recorded which). The receptor set was obtained from a woman in her fifties or sixties who had recovered from COVID-19.

This clone was counted a few times. The gene calls are TRBV3-1 (or the pseudogene TRBV3-2) and TRBJ2-7; weak D call: TRBD1 (6 bases). With 2 bases removed from V and 3 bases from J, the gap between germline ends came to 17 bases. Per germline, CDR1 LGHDT and CDR2 YNNKEL (reference sequence). The CDR3 has 16 amino acids. The DNA for the CDR3 is TGTGCCAGCAGCCAAAACGACAGGTTTTCTCACTACGAGCAGTACTTC. It codes for CASSQNDRFSHYEQYF.

This chain connects TRBV28 to TRBJ1-5; D gene ambiguous. The V gene lost 3 bases and the J gene lost 3 bases, with 9 bases spanning the gap. The CDR3 loop spans 14 amino acids. Germline V gene lookup returns CDR1 MDHEN and CDR2 SYDVKM. CDR3 DNA: TGTGCCAGCAGTTTCGAACAGATCAATCAGCCCCAGCATTTT. Translating it yields CASSFEQINQPQHF.

The V gene is TRBV2, the J gene TRBJ2-5; 8 positions match TRBD2. The CDR3 sequence is 13 residues long. Germline CDR1 and CDR2: SNHLY and FYNNEI. Trimming removed 8 bases from V and 7 bases from J; junction bases left unmatched: 9. The CDR3, as DNA: TGTGCCAGCTCCCGGGGGGGCCCAGTGACCCAGTACTTC. As protein: CASSRGGPVTQYF.

This sequence joins TRBV19 and TRBJ2-1; no clear D. The germline V gene has CDR1 LNHDA and CDR2 SQIVND (reference sequence). The CDR3 contains 13 residues. With 1 base removed from V and 5 bases from J, the gap between germline ends came to 6 bases. Here the CDR3 DNA reads TGTGCCAGTAGTATAGGTCGGGACAATGAGCAGTTCTTC. Translated: CASSIGRDNEQFF.

A single count supports this clone. The rearrangement uses TRBV19 and TRBJ1-4; D is undetermined. Germline loops: CDR1 LNHDA, CDR2 SQIVND (reference sequence). Trimming took off 10 bases at V and 4 bases at J, with 16 bases between the two ends. The CDR3 runs 14 residues. In DNA form, the CDR3 reads TGTGCCACCGCGGGTGGCAGCCTTAATGAAAAACTGTTTTTT. It encodes CATAGGSLNEKLFF.

The genes are TRBV28 and TRBJ1-5; 7 bases map to TRBD1. The CDR3 is made up of 17 amino acids. With 5 bases clipped from V and 7 bases from J, the junction kept 17 bases outside the gene matches. Germline CDR1 and CDR2: MDHEN and SYDVKM. The DNA of the CDR3 is TGTGCCAGCAGTCCACGAATCCCAGGGGGTTGGGGCCAGCCCCAGCATTTT. It is translated as CASSPRIPGGWGQPQHF.

Written as DNA, the CDR3 is TGTGCCAGCAGTGAAACTACTAGCCCGGAGACCCAGTACTTC. As protein: CASSETTSPETQYF. The rearrangement links TRBV2 to TRBJ2-5, with TRBD2 as a possible D gene (6 bases). The V gene's germline CDR1 is SNHLY and CDR2 FYNNEI. This CDR3 is built from 14 residues. V shed 2 bases and J shed 5 bases, with 12 bases lying between them.

The chain recombines TRBV11-1 with TRBJ2-5; D ambiguous. This CDR3 is built from 13 residues. Trimming took 5 bases from V and 0 from J, leaving 7 bases between them. Germline lookup yields CDR1 SGHAT and CDR2 FQDESV (reference sequence). Here the CDR3 reads CASSQNYQETQYF. The CDR3 DNA reads as TGTGCCAGCAGCCAAAATTACCAAGAGACCCAGTACTTC.

The rearrangement uses TRBV7-9 and TRBJ1-2; TRBD1 matches 7 bases. V lost 4 bases and J lost 2; bases outside the gene matches: 1. Per germline, CDR1 SEHNR and CDR2 FQNEAQ (reference sequence). This CDR3 comprises 13 residues. CDR3 protein: CASSSGQNYGYTF. DNA for the CDR3: TGTGCCAGCAGCTCGGGACAGAACTATGGCTACACCTTC.

CDR3 sequence (DNA): TGCGCCAGCAGCCAAGGGCGACTCTGGACAGGGGAAGGTGAAAAACTGTTTTTT. Translated, it gives CASSQGRLWTGEGEKLFF. This sequence joins TRBV4-1 and TRBJ1-4; 9 bases match TRBD1. Germline V lookup: CDR1 MGHRA, CDR2 YSYEKL. The CDR3 sequence is 18 residues long. The trim removed 1 base at V and 7 bases at J, leaving 13 bases unmatched.

The V call is TRBV6-5, the J call TRBJ2-7; D uncertain. The CDR3 totals 11 residues. Trimming left V 6 bases short and J 4 bases short, with 7 bases between. CDR1 MNHEY and CDR2 SVGAGI come from the germline V gene. The CDR3 bases are TGTGCCAGCAGCTATAAATACGAGCAGTACTTC. Translation: CASSYKYEQYF.

This clone has more than one count but fewer than ten. CDR3 residues: CASSDTGGGIQPQHF. CDR3 nucleotides: TGTGCCAGCAGTGATACAGGGGGCGGAATTCAGCCCCAGCATTTT. This chain uses TRBV25-1 with TRBJ1-5, with 9 bases fitting TRBD1. Germline V CDR1 and CDR2: MGHDK, SYGVNS. The CDR3 extends over 15 amino acids. With 3 bases clipped from V and 6 bases from J, the junction kept 6 bases outside the gene matches.

This clone was counted once. CDR3 sequence reads: CASSLEGAYEQYF. The DNA of the CDR3 is TGTGCCAGCAGCTTGGAGGGCGCCTACGAGCAGTACTTC. The V call is TRBV11-2, the J call TRBJ2-7; TRBD2 might be the D (6 bases). V lost 3 bases and J 2 bases, leaving 8 bases between the germline ends. This CDR3 comprises 13 residues. The germline gives CDR1 SGHAT, CDR2 FQNNGV.

The chain has TRBV4-2 and TRBJ1-1; D gene uncertain. The V gene lost 6 bases and the J gene lost 1 base, with 9 bases spanning the gap. This CDR3 has 13 residues. Germline CDR1 LGHNA, CDR2 YNFKEQ. CDR3 in DNA: TGTGCCAGCAGAGAAGCGCAGAACACTGAAGCTTTCTTT. It translates to CASREAQNTEAFF.

The chain employs TRBV5-1 and TRBJ1-2, with D possibly matching TRBD1 (5 bases). CDR3 length: 14 amino acids. Germline CDR1 and CDR2: SGHRS and YFSETQ. Trimming left V 5 bases short and J 3 bases short, with 14 bases between. The CDR3 here is CASRVQDSDYGYTF. The DNA of the CDR3 is TGCGCCAGCAGGGTACAGGATTCCGACTATGGCTACACCTTC.

The rearrangement links TRBV14 to TRBJ1-2; 7 bases are shared with TRBD1. Germline V gene lookup returns CDR1 SGHDN and CDR2 FVKESK. V was pared by 1 base and J by 2 bases, with 7 bases of the junction left unmatched. The CDR3 consists of 16 residues. DNA of the CDR3: TGTGCCAGCAGCCAAGTAGTCAGAGGGGGCAACTATGGCTACACCTTC. It yields the protein CASSQVVRGGNYGYTF.

The gene calls are TRBV27 and TRBJ2-7; 8 bases line up with TRBD2. This CDR3 spans 14 amino acids. V lost 4 bases to trimming and J lost 4 bases; unmatched junction nucleotides: 6. Germline V gene sequence: CDR1 MNHEY, CDR2 SMNVEV (reference sequence). CDR3 residues: CASSSFREGYEQYF. Written as DNA, the CDR3 is TGTGCCAGCAGTTCATTTCGGGAGGGTTACGAGCAGTACTTC.

V is TRBV10-3 and J is TRBJ2-5; 13 nucleotides agree with TRBD2. Germline-derived CDR1 and CDR2 are ENHRY and SYGVKD. V shed 2 bases, J shed 4 bases, and the junction held 10 bases outside the gene matches. This CDR3 contains 18 residues. CDR3 DNA sequence: TGTGCCATCAGTGAGCCGAGCTCAAGGACTAGCGGGAGAGAGACCCAGTACTTC. It is translated as CAISEPSSRTSGRETQYF.

The chain carries TRBV2 and TRBJ1-2; 7 positions agree with TRBD1. The CDR3 extends over 14 amino acids. The ends lost 5 bases at V and 0 bases at J; junction bases unmatched: 3. Germline V gene sequence: CDR1 SNHLY, CDR2 FYNNEI. CDR3 in DNA: TGTGCCAGCAGTCCAGGGGGAGCTAACTATGGCTACACCTTC. It encodes CASSPGGANYGYTF.

The CDR3 region has the DNA TGTGCCAGCAGCCAAGAGACAGGGGTTTACACCGGGGAGCTGTTTTTT. As protein: CASSQETGVYTGELFF. This chain joins TRBV14 and TRBJ2-2, with 8 positions matching TRBD1. V shed 0 bases and J 3 bases; nucleotides not matched to a gene: 3. The CDR3 covers 16 residues. Germline values: CDR1 SGHDN, CDR2 FVKESK.

The sample holds a few counts of this clone. The rearrangement joins TRBV11-3 to TRBJ1-1; 10 bases line up with TRBD1. The germline V gene encodes CDR1 SGHNT and CDR2 YENEEA. V dropped 3 bases and J dropped 4; count of bases not matched to a gene: 8. The CDR3 runs to 16 residues. This CDR3 is CASSFLRDRGGTEAFF. CDR3 nucleotide sequence: TGTGCCAGCAGCTTTTTACGGGACAGGGGTGGCACTGAAGCTTTCTTT.